The 8 T cell receptor beta chains below were found in one sample sequenced in a study of T cells in women clearing cervical HPV infection. The table came from immunoSEQ multiplex PCR; TCRdb's copy has only in-frame clones and leaves some out. This sample's clone table lists about 27,000 clones. The sequenced material came from blood buffy coat. Source of these receptors: a woman aged 18-70 years with a cervical HPV16 infection that either progressed to CIN3+ or cleared (not recorded which).

Regarding this clone: Read sequence stops 3 residues before the CDR3 end, and the germline J gene provides the missing end. V and J are TRBV9 and TRBJ2-7; a weak D match, TRBD2 (5 bases). The V end lost 0 bases, the J end lost 6 bases, and 19 bases lay between the germline ends. Germline CDR1 reads SGDLS; CDR2 reads YYNGEE. The CDR3 totals 16 residues. This chain's CDR3 is CASSVGQNGFTSEQYF. The DNA read from the CDR3 is TGTGCCAGCAGCGTAGGGCAGAATGGGTTCACTAGCGAG. Drawing the rest from reference TRBV9 and TRBJ2-7, the complete variable domain is DSGVTQTPKHLITATGQRVTLRCSPRSGDLSVYWYQQSLDQGLQFLIQYYNGEERAKGNILERFSAQQFPDLHSELNLSSLELGDSALYFCASSVGQNGFTSEQYFGPGTRLTVT.

Comment on this clone: The read terminates 3 residues before the CDR3 end, so the remaining end is supplied by the germline J gene. The genes are TRBV7-6 and TRBJ1-2, with D unclear. CDR3 length: 17 amino acids. From germline, CDR1 is SGHVS and CDR2 FNYEAQ. Incomplete CDR3 DNA: TGTGCCAGCAGCTTAGAAATTCTTAGCGGGAGCCGTAACGAC. This gives the protein CASSLEILSGSRND. The whole CDR3 region reads CASSLEILSGSRNDYTF.

As regards this clone: The CDR3 extends 3 residues past the end of the read, so its final part is completed from the germline J gene. V usage is TRBV18 and J usage is TRBJ1-2; D remains ambiguous. From germline, CDR1 is KGHSH and CDR2 LQKENI. The CDR3 totals 13 residues. CDR3 amino acids: CASSPPLTDTYTF. The DNA read from the CDR3 is TGTGCCAGCTCACCACCGCTCACAGATACC.

As regards this clone: The read terminates 3 residues before the CDR3 end, so the remaining end is supplied by the germline J gene. The chain carries TRBV30 and TRBJ1-5; D is possibly TRBD1 (6 bases). The length of the CDR3 is 14 residues. CDR1 and CDR2 from the germline V gene are GTSNPN and SVGIG (reference sequence). Deletions cut 5 bases from V and 1 base from J, with 12 bases between. CDR3 bases read: TGTGCCTGGTCACAGGGAATCAGCAATCAGCCC. Protein: CAWSQGISNQP. The full CDR3 protein is CAWSQGISNQPQHF.

About this clone itself: The read terminates 3 residues before the CDR3 end, so the remaining end is supplied by the germline J gene. The gene calls are TRBV20-1 and TRBJ2-3, with 9 bases that match TRBD1. Looked up from germline, CDR1 is DFQATT and CDR2 is SNEGSKA (reference sequence). The CDR3 sequence is 14 residues long. Trimming removed 3 bases from V and 1 base from J; junction bases left unmatched: 2. Here the CDR3 reads CSARRTGGTDTQYF. Incomplete CDR3 DNA: TGCAGTGCTAGGAGGACAGGGGGCACAGATACG.

As to this clone: The read terminates 3 residues before the CDR3 end, so the remaining end is supplied by the germline J gene. J is TRBJ2-3 and V is TRBV29-1; TRBD2 matches 7 bases. There are 12 residues in the CDR3. The germline V gene encodes CDR1 SQVTM and CDR2 ANQGSEA. The chain's CDR3 is CSVSGGSLAQYF. The part of the CDR3 DNA that was read is TGCAGCGTTTCCGGGGGGAGTTTGGCG.

Worth noting for this clone: The read halts 3 residues ahead of the CDR3 end, with the missing end drawn from the germline J gene. The V and J genes are TRBV12-3 or TRBV12-4 and TRBJ2-7; D may be TRBD1 (6 bases). Trimming stripped 2 bases from V and 3 bases from J, with 14 bases between. The CDR3 loop spans 15 amino acids. The CDR3 reads CASSLMGARGYEQYF. The covered CDR3 bases are TGTGCCAGCAGTTTAATGGGGGCTCGAGGCTACGAG.

With regard to this clone: The CDR3 extends 3 residues past the end of the read, so its final part is completed from the germline J gene. The chain couples TRBV4-2 to TRBJ2-2; 9 bases agree with TRBD2. Germline loops: CDR1 LGHNA, CDR2 YNFKEQ. The ends lost 1 base at V and 3 bases at J; junction bases unmatched: 15. The CDR3 spans 20 residues. Partial CDR3 DNA: TGTGCCAGCAGCCAAGGTTCTGGTCGCGGGAGGGCCTTGGACACCGGGGAG. Its protein is CASSQGSGRGRALDTGE. The whole CDR3 protein is CASSQGSGRGRALDTGELFF.